The 3 T cell receptor beta chains listed next were all sequenced from one sample in a study of T-cell reconstitution after alpha-beta-depleted transplantation in children. It was with unique molecular identifiers that the TCRbeta library was prepared. TCRdb ran MiXCR on the PCR reads and lists one entry per CDR3 protein. Of about 240,000 distinct CDR3 sequences in the sample, about 26% were seen once. The material sequenced was PBMCs, taken before TCRalphabeta/CD19-depleted stem cell transplant. The origin of the receptors is a girl aged 2 to 9 with Fanconi anemia, due to receive a stem cell transplant.

This clonotype was seen many times. This chain joins TRBV6-2 or TRBV6-3 and TRBJ2-3; D is undetermined. Trimming took off 1 base at V and 3 bases at J, with 5 bases between the two ends. Germline lookup yields CDR1 MNHEY and CDR2 SVGEGT. The CDR3 has 13 residues. The CDR3 DNA follows: TGTGCCAGCAGTTACTACAAGACAGATACGCAGTATTTT. Protein: CASSYYKTDTQYF.

This clonotype was seen repeatedly, ten times or more. The chain employs TRBV6-1 and TRBJ2-1; 14 bases are a match to TRBD2. Germline CDR1 reads MNHNS; CDR2 reads SASEGT. Trimming at V came to 7 bases and at J to 9 bases, leaving 5 bases not matched to a gene. The CDR3 is made up of 14 amino acids. The CDR3 is CASTGLAGAVEQFF. DNA of the CDR3: TGTGCCAGCACGGGACTAGCGGGAGCGGTTGAGCAGTTCTTC.

This clonotype has ten or more counts. This chain uses TRBV7-3 with TRBJ2-1; 11 nucleotides agree with TRBD2. Germline V gene data show CDR1 as SGHTA and CDR2 as FQGTGA. V was clipped by 5 bases and J by 6 bases; unmatched bases: 3. The length of the CDR3 is 14 residues. The CDR3 spells CASSPGTSGNEQFF. CDR3 nucleotides: TGTGCCAGCAGCCCCGGGACTAGCGGCAATGAGCAGTTCTTC. The full variable domain, its missing parts supplied by reference TRBV7-3 and TRBJ2-1, is GAGVSQTPSNKVTEKGKYVELRCDPISGHTALYWYRQSLGQGPEFLIYFQGTGAADDSGLPNDRFFAVRPEGSVSTLKIQRTERGDSAVYLCASSPGTSGNEQFFGPGTRLTVL.